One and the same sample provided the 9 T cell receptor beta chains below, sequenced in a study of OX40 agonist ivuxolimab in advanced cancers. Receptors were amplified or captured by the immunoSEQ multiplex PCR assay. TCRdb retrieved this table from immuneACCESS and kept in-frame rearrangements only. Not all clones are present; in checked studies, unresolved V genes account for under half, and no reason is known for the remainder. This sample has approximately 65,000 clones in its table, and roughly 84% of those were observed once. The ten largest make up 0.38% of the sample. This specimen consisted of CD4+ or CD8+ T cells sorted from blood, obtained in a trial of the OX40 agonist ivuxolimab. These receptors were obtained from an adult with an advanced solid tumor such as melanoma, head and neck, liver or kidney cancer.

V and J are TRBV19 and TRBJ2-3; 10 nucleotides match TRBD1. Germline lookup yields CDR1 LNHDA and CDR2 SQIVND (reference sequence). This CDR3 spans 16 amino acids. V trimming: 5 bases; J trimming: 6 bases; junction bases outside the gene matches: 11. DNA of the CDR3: TGTGCCAGTAGTCCTCACCGGGACAGGGGCATGGATACGCAGTATTTT. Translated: CASSPHRDRGMDTQYF.

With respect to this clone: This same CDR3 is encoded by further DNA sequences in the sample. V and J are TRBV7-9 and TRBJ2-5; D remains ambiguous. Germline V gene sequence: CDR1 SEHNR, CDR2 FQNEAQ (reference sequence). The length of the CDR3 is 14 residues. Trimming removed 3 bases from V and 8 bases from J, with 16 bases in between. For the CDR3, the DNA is TGTGCCAGCAGCTTCGGTGGCTCCGGAGAAACCCAGTACTTC. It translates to CASSFGGSGETQYF.

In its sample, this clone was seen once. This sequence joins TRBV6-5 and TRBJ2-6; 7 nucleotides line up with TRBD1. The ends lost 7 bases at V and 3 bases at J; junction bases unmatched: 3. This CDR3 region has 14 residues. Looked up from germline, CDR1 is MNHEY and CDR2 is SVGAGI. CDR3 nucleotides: TGTGCCAGCAAGGGGGCGGGTGGGGCCAACGTCCTGACTTTC. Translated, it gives CASKGAGGANVLTF.

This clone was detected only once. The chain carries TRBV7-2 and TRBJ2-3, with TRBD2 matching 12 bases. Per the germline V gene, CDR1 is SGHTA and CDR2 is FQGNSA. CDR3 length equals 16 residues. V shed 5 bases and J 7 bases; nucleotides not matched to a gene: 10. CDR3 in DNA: TGTGCCAGCAGCCACCCTAGCGGGGGGGCCGGGAATACGCAGTATTTT. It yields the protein CASSHPSGGAGNTQYF.

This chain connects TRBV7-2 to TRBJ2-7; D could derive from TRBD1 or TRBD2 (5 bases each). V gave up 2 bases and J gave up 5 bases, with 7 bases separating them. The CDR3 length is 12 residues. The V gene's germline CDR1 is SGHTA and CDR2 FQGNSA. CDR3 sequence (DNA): TGTGCCAGCAGCTTAAAGGGACACGAGCAGTACTTC. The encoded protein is CASSLKGHEQYF.

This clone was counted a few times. The DNA of the CDR3 is TGTGCCAGCAGCTATCCCCGGGGACAGGGGGAATATAGGTTCTACGAGCAGTACTTC. Translated: CASSYPRGQGEYRFYEQYF. V gene TRBV28 combines with J gene TRBJ2-7; the match to TRBD1 covers 11 bases. The CDR3 has 19 residues. J gave up 3 bases and V 6 bases, and 19 bases lay outside the gene matches. Germline assignment: CDR1 MDHEN and CDR2 SYDVKM. Combining the CDR3 with reference TRBV28 and TRBJ2-7 gives the whole variable domain DVKVTQSSRYLVKRTGEKVFLECVQDMDHENMFWYRQDPGLGLRLIYFSYDVKMKEKGDIPEGYSVSREKKERFSLILESASTNQTSMYLCASSYPRGQGEYRFYEQYFGPGTRLTVT.

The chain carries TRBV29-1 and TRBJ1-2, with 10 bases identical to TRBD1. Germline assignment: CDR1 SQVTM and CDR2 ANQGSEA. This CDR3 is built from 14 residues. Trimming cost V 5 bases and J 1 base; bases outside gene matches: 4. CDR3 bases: TGCAGCGTTACGGACAGGGGGGATAACTATGGCTACACCTTC. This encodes CSVTDRGDNYGYTF. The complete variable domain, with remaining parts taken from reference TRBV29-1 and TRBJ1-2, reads SAVISQKPSRDICQRGTSLTIQCQVDSQVTMMFWYRQQPGQSLTLIATANQGSEATYESGFVIDKFPISRPNLTFSTLTVSNMSPEDSSIYLCSVTDRGDNYGYTFGSGTRLTVV.

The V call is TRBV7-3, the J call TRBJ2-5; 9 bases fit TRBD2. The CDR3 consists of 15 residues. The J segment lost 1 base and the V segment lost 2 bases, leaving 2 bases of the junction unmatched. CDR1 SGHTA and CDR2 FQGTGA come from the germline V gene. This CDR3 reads CASSLHSGGQETQYF. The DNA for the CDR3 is TGTGCCAGCAGCTTACATAGCGGGGGCCAAGAGACCCAGTACTTC.

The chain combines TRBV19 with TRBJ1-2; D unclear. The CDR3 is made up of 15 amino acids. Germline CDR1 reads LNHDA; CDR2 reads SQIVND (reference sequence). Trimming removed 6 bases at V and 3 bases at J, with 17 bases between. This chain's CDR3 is CASSRGGAWDYGYTF. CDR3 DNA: TGTGCCAGTAGCAGAGGTGGAGCCTGGGACTATGGCTACACCTTC.